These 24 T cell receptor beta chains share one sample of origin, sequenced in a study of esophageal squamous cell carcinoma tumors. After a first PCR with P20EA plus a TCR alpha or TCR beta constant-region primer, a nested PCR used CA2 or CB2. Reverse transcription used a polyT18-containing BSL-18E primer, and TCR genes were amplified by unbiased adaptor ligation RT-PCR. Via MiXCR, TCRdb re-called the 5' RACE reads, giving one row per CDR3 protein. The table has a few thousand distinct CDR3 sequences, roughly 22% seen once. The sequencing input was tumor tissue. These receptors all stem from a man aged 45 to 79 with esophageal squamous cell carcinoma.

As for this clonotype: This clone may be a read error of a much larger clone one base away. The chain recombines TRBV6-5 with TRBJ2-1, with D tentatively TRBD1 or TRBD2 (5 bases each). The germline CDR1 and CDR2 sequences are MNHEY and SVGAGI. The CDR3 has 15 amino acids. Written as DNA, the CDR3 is TGTGCCAGCAGCACACCGGGACCCCCGTACAATGATCAGTTCTTC. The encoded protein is CASSTPGPPYNDQFF.

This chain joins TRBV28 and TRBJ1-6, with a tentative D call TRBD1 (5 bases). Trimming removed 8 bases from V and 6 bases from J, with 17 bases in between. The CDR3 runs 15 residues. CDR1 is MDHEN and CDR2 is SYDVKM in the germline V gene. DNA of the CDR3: TGTGCCAGCCGACTCCAGGGTCCTTCTAATTCACCCCTCCACTTT. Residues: CASRLQGPSNSPLHF.

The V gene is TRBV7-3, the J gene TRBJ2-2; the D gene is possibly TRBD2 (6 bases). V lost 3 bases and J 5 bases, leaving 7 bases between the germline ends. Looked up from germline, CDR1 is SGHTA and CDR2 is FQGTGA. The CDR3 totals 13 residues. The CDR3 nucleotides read TGTGCCAGCAGCTTCGGGGGTACCGGGGAGCTGTTTTTT. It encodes CASSFGGTGELFF.

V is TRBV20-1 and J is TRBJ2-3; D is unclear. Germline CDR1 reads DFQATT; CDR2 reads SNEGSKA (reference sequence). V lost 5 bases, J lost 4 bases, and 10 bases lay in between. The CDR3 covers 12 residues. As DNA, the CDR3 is TGCAGTGCTCGCTGGGATTCAGATACGCAGTATTTT. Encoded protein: CSARWDSDTQYF.

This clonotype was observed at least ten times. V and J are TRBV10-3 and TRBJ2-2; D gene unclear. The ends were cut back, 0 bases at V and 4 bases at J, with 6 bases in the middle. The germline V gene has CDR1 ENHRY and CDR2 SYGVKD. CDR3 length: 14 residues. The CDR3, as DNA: TGTGCCATCAGTGAGTCCACGGCCACCGGGGAGCTGTTTTTT. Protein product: CAISESTATGELFF.

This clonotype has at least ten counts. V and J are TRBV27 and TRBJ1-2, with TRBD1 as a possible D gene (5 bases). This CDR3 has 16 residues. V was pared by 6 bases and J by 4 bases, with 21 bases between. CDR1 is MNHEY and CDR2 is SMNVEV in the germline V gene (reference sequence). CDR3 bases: TGTGCCAGCAGCCCAAACCTTCGAGGGGAGAGCTATGGCTACACCTTC. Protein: CASSPNLRGESYGYTF.

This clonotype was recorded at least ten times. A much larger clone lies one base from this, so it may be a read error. For the CDR3, the DNA is TGTGCCAGCAGTCCGACAGGGGGCTATGGCGACACCTTC. Residues: CASSPTGGYGDTF. The V and J genes are TRBV12-3 or TRBV12-4 and TRBJ1-2; 10 bases are a match to TRBD1. This CDR3 is built from 13 residues.

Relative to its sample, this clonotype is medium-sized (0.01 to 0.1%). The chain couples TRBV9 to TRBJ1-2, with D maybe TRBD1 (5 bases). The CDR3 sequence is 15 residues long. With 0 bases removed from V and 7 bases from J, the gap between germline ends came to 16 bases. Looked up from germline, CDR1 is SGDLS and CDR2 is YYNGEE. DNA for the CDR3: TGTGCCAGCAGCGTAGGGTACGGGGACTCGGTTGGCTACACCTTC. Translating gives CASSVGYGDSVGYTF.

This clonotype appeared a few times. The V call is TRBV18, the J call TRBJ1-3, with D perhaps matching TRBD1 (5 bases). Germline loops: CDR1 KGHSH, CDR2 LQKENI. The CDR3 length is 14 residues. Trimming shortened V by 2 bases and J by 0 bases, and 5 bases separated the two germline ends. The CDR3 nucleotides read TGTGCCAGCTCACCAACAGGCTCTGGAAACACCATATATTTT. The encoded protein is CASSPTGSGNTIYF.

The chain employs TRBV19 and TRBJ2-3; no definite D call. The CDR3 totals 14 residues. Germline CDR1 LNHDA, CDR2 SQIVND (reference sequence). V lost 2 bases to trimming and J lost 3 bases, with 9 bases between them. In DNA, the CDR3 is TGTGCCAGTAGTATACTGGATAGGACAGATACGCAGTATTTT. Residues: CASSILDRTDTQYF.

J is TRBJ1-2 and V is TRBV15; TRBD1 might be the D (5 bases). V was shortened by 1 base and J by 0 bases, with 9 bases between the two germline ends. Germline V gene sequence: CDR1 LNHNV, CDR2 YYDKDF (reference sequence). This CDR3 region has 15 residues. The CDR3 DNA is TGTGCCACCAGCAGAGTTGGGGGTACTAACTATGGCTACACCTTC. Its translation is CATSRVGGTNYGYTF.

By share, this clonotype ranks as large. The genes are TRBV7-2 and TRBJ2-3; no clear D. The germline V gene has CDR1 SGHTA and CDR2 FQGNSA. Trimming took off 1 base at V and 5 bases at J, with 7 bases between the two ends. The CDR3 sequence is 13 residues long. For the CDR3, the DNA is TGTGCCAGCAGCTTAGACCCGGTAGATACGCAGTATTTT. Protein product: CASSLDPVDTQYF.

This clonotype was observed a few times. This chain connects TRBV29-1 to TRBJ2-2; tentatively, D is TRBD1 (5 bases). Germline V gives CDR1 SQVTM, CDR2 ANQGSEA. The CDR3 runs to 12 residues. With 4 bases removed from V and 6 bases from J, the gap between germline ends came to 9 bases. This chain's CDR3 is CSVGQLAGELFF. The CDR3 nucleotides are TGCAGCGTTGGACAGCTGGCCGGGGAGCTGTTTTTT.

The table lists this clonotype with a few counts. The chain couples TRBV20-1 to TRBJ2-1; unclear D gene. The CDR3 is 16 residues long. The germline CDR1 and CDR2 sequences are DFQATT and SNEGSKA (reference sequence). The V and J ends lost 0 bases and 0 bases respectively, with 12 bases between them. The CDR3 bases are TGCAGTGCTAGAGACCTGGGGATTTCCTCCTACAATGAGCAGTTCTTC. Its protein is CSARDLGISSYNEQFF.

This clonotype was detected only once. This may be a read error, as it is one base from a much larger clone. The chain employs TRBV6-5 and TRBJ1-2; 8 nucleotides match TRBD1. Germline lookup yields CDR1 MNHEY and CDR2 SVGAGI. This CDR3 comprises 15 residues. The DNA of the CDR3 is TGTGCCAGCCATTTTACGCAGGGGGCGCGTCGTGGCGACACCTTC. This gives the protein CASHFTQGARRGDTF.

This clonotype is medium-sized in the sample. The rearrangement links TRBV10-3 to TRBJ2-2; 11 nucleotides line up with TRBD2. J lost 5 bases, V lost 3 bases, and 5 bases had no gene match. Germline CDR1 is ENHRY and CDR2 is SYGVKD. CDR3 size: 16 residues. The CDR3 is CAISDLAGGGTGELFF. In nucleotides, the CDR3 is TGTGCCATCAGTGACCTAGCGGGAGGCGGGACCGGGGAGCTGTTTTTT.

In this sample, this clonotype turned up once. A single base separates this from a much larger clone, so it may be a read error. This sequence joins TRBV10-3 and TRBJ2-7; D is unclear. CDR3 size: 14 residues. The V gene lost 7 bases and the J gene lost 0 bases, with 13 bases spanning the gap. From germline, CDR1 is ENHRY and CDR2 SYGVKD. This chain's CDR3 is CAINERNTSYEQYF. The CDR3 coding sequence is TGTGCCATCAACGAAAGGAACACCTCCTACGAGCAGTACTTC.

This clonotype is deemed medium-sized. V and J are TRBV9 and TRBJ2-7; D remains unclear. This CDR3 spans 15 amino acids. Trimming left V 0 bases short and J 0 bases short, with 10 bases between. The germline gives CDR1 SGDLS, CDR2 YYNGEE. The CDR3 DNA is TGTGCCAGCAGCGTAGACACTTTGAGCTCCTACGAGCAGTACTTC. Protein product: CASSVDTLSSYEQYF. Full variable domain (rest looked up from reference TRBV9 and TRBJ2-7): DSGVTQTPKHLITATGQRVTLRCSPRSGDLSVYWYQQSLDQGLQFLIQYYNGEERAKGNILERFSAQQFPDLHSELNLSSLELGDSALYFCASSVDTLSSYEQYFGPGTRLTVT.

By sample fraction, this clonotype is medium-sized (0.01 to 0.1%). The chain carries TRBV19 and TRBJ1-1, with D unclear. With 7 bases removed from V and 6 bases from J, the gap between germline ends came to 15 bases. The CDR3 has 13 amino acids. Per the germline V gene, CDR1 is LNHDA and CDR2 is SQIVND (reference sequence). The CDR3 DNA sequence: TGTGCCAGTACTCCGACCCCTAGTGCTGAAGCTTTCTTT. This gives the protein CASTPTPSAEAFF.

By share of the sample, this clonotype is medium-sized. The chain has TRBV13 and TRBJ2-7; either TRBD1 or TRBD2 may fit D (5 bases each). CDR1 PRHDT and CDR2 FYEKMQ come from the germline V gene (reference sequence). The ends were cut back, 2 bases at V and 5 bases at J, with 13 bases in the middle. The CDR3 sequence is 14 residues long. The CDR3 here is CASSLRGVLHEQYF. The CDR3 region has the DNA TGTGCCAGCAGCTTAAGAGGGGTACTCCACGAGCAGTACTTC.

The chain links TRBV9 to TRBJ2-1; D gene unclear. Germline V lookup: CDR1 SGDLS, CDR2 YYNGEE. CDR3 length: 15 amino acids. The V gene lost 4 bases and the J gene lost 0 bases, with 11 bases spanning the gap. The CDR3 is CASSSPPSSYNEQFF. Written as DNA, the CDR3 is TGTGCCAGCAGCTCCCCTCCGAGCTCCTACAATGAGCAGTTCTTC.

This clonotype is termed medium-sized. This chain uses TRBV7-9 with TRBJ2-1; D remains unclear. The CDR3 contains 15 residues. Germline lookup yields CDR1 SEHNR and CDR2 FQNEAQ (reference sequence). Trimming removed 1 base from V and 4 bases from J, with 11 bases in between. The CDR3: CASSLGLGNYNEQFF. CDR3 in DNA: TGTGCCAGCAGCTTAGGCCTTGGTAATTACAATGAGCAGTTCTTC.

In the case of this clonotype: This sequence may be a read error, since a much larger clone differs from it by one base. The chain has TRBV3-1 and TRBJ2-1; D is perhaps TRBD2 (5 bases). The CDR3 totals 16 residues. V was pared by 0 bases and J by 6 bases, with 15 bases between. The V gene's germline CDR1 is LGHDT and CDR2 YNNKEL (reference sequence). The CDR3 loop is CASSQDIVRGSNEQFF. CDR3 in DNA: TGTGCCAGCAGCCAAGATATCGTACGTGGGAGCAATGAGCAGTTCTTC.

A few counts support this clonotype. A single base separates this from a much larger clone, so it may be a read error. The CDR3 is CSVLTWLRGCTQYF. For the CDR3, the DNA is TGCAGCGTCCTCACCTGGCTTCGGGGGTGTACGCAGTATTTT. The chain uses TRBV29-1 and TRBJ2-3, with D possibly TRBD2 on 6 matching bases. V shed 6 bases and J shed 8 bases, with 21 bases lying between them. Germline CDR1 and CDR2: SQVTM and ANQGSEA. This CDR3 region has 14 residues.